The next 26 T cell receptor beta chains were all read from a single sample in a study of OX40 agonist ivuxolimab in advanced cancers. Profiling relied on immunoSEQ multiplex PCR, and the TCRdb table lists in-frame clones only, not all of them. This repertoire shows around 83,000 clones, 84% found once; its top ten account for approximately 7%. The sample in question was CD4+ or CD8+ T cells sorted from blood, obtained in a trial of the OX40 agonist ivuxolimab. Receptors originate from an adult with an advanced solid tumor such as melanoma, head and neck, liver or kidney cancer.

The chain has TRBV19 and TRBJ2-2; the match to TRBD1 covers 8 bases. The CDR3 runs to 15 residues. V trimming: 3 bases; J trimming: 7 bases; junction bases outside the gene matches: 7. Germline values: CDR1 LNHDA, CDR2 SQIVND (reference sequence). CDR3 sequence reads: CASSMQGASVGELFF. The CDR3 bases are TGTGCCAGTAGTATGCAGGGGGCGTCGGTCGGGGAGCTGTTTTTT.

The CDR3 sequence is CASSGPGTGAIEAFF. CDR3 DNA sequence: TGTGCCAGTAGTGGGCCCGGGACAGGGGCTATTGAAGCTTTCTTT. The chain recombines TRBV19 with TRBJ1-1, with TRBD1 matching over 10 bases. Germline V gene lookup returns CDR1 LNHDA and CDR2 SQIVND (reference sequence). J gave up 7 bases and V 5 bases, and 10 bases lay outside the gene matches. This CDR3 is built from 15 residues.

This clone turned up a few times. The CDR3 DNA reads as TGTGCCAGCAGCCCCCTTTTAGAGGGGGAGCTGTTTTTT. Encoded protein: CASSPLLEGELFF. The chain recombines TRBV4-2 with TRBJ2-2; D is unclear. Germline V lookup: CDR1 LGHNA, CDR2 YNFKEQ. The V end was cut by 4 bases, the J end by 8 bases, with 11 bases between. This CDR3 contains 13 residues.

This rearrangement joins TRBV7-2 to TRBJ2-2; D gene ambiguous. The germline V gene encodes CDR1 SGHTA and CDR2 FQGNSA. Trimming shortened V by 2 bases and J by 3 bases, and 4 bases separated the two germline ends. The CDR3 totals 13 residues. As DNA, the CDR3 is TGTGCCAGCAGCTTACGGTACACCGGGGAGCTGTTTTTT. Protein product: CASSLRYTGELFF. Supplemented by reference TRBV7-2 and TRBJ2-2, the full variable domain reads GAGVSQSPSNKVTEKGKDVELRCDPISGHTALYWYRQSLGQGLEFLIYFQGNSAPDKSGLPSDRFSAERTGGSVSTLTIQRTQQEDSAVYLCASSLRYTGELFFGEGSRLTVL.

The V gene is TRBV19, the J gene TRBJ1-6, with D perhaps TRBD1 (6 bases). The CDR3 spans 14 residues. Per the germline V gene, CDR1 is LNHDA and CDR2 is SQIVND (reference sequence). The V end lost 4 bases, the J end lost 9 bases, and 13 bases lay between the germline ends. This chain's CDR3 is CASSTGQLASPLHF. The CDR3, as DNA: TGTGCCAGTAGTACTGGACAGCTAGCTTCACCCCTCCACTTT.

The chain employs TRBV30 and TRBJ1-3, with D hard to call. Per germline, CDR1 GTSNPN and CDR2 SVGIG (reference sequence). V was trimmed by 2 bases and J by 2 bases, leaving 10 bases between them. The CDR3 is 14 residues long. For the CDR3, the DNA is TGTGCCTGGAGTCATTGGGCCCCTGGAAACACCATATATTTT. This encodes CAWSHWAPGNTIYF.

The J gene is TRBJ1-4, the V gene TRBV5-1; D remains unclear. Deletions cut 2 bases from V and 6 bases from J, with 8 bases between. Germline loops: CDR1 SGHRS, CDR2 YFSETQ. The CDR3 contains 13 residues. The CDR3 DNA reads as TGCGCCAGCAGCTTCTCCGTAGATGAAAAACTGTTTTTT. Translated: CASSFSVDEKLFF.

This CDR3 reads CAWKTSDRSSNQPQHF. DNA for the CDR3: TGTGCCTGGAAAACCTCCGACAGGAGCAGCAATCAGCCCCAGCATTTT. This chain connects TRBV30 to TRBJ1-5, with D maybe TRBD1 (6 bases). The ends were cut back, 4 bases at V and 1 base at J, with 17 bases in the middle. CDR3 length: 16 residues. Germline V gives CDR1 GTSNPN, CDR2 SVGIG (reference sequence).

The J gene is TRBJ2-2, the V gene TRBV2; no reliable D call. The V gene's germline CDR1 is SNHLY and CDR2 FYNNEI. V lost 9 bases to trimming and J lost 2 bases, with 13 bases between them. The length of the CDR3 is 14 residues. The CDR3 region is CASDFGLNTGELFF. CDR3 in DNA: TGTGCCAGTGACTTTGGGCTAAACACCGGGGAGCTGTTTTTT.

The chain uses TRBV6-1 and TRBJ2-3, with a weak D call TRBD2 (6 bases). V lost 4 bases and J lost 11, with 10 bases in between. The length of the CDR3 is 11 residues. Germline values: CDR1 MNHNS, CDR2 SASEGT. The CDR3 here is CASSAGTWQYF. CDR3 nucleotide sequence: TGTGCCAGCAGTGCCGGGACTTGGCAGTATTTT.

V is TRBV6-5 and J is TRBJ1-1; a weak D match, TRBD1 (6 bases). The CDR3 loop spans 16 amino acids. CDR1 MNHEY and CDR2 SVGAGI come from the germline V gene. The V end was cut by 0 bases, the J end by 0 bases, with 11 bases between. CDR3 in amino acids: CASSYSAGVVNTEAFF. The CDR3 DNA reads as TGTGCCAGCAGTTACTCGGCAGGGGTTGTGAACACTGAAGCTTTCTTT.

The CDR3 loop reads CASSLQGAGSQYF. The CDR3 DNA reads TGTGCCAGCAGCTTACAGGGTGCAGGGTCCCAGTACTTC. The chain has TRBV5-4 and TRBJ2-5, with D perhaps TRBD1 (6 bases). Between the trimmed V and J ends, which lost 2 bases and 9 bases, there was a span of 14 bases. The CDR3 totals 13 residues. Germline assignment: CDR1 SGHNT and CDR2 YYREEE (reference sequence).

Details on this clone: This same CDR3 is encoded by further DNA sequences in the sample. V is TRBV30 and J is TRBJ1-5; D is unclear. Germline CDR1 reads GTSNPN; CDR2 reads SVGIG (reference sequence). V gave up 1 base and J gave up 0 bases, with 4 bases separating them. The CDR3 consists of 13 residues. The CDR3 DNA sequence: TGTGCCTGGAGTGGGGATAGCAATCAGCCCCAGCATTTT. Its protein product is CAWSGDSNQPQHF.

The chain links TRBV7-2 to TRBJ2-3; D is perhaps TRBD2 (7 bases). The length of the CDR3 is 15 residues. With 4 bases removed from V and 3 bases from J, the gap between germline ends came to 14 bases. The germline CDR1 and CDR2 sequences are SGHTA and FQGNSA. The CDR3 region has the DNA TGTGCCAGCAGCTCAAGGGGGGGCGGTACAGATACGCAGTATTTT. Translated, it gives CASSSRGGGTDTQYF.

The chain uses TRBV5-5 and TRBJ1-5; 9 nucleotides line up with TRBD1. Losses at the gene ends were 4 bases for V and 5 bases for J; bases not matched to a gene: 10. The V gene's germline CDR1 is SGHKS and CDR2 YYEKEE (reference sequence). The CDR3 has 16 residues. The DNA for the CDR3 is TGTGCCAGCAGCGACCTGACAGGGGGGACGCATCAGCCCCAGCATTTT. Translating it yields CASSDLTGGTHQPQHF.

Only a few counts were recorded for this clone. The chain recombines TRBV2 with TRBJ2-1, with 7 positions matching TRBD2. The germline V gene has CDR1 SNHLY and CDR2 FYNNEI. With 6 bases clipped from V and 4 bases from J, the junction kept 6 bases outside the gene matches. This CDR3 region has 14 residues. CDR3 loop: CASRAGGSYNEQFF. CDR3 in DNA: TGTGCCAGCAGAGCCGGGGGGTCGTACAATGAGCAGTTCTTC.

V gene TRBV29-1 combines with J gene TRBJ2-2, with D possibly matching TRBD1 (6 bases). This CDR3 contains 12 residues. Deletions cut 7 bases from V and 3 bases from J, with 9 bases between. CDR1 and CDR2 (germline): SQVTM, ANQGSEA. CDR3 in DNA: TGCAGCGCGGACAGCTACACCGGGGAGCTGTTTTTT. This gives the protein CSADSYTGELFF.

A note on this clone: A clone one base away is much larger, so this may be a read error. The chain carries TRBV14 and TRBJ2-3; no clear D gene. The CDR3 extends over 12 amino acids. Germline V CDR1 and CDR2: SGHDN, FVKESK. Trimming left V 3 bases short and J 2 bases short, with 3 bases between. The CDR3 bases are TGTGCCAGCAGCCAGTACACAGATACGCAGTATTTT. It is translated as CASSQYTDTQYF.

The V call is TRBV5-1, the J call TRBJ2-3; no clear D gene. Germline CDR1 SGHRS, CDR2 YFSETQ. CDR3 size: 18 residues. The V end was cut by 1 base, the J end by 1 base, with 19 bases between. The CDR3 is CASSLLGHLSQGTDTQYF. Written as DNA, the CDR3 is TGCGCCAGCAGCTTGCTTGGGCACCTTAGTCAGGGCACAGATACGCAGTATTTT.

The V and J genes are TRBV5-1 and TRBJ1-2, with a possible D match to TRBD1 (6 bases). V was clipped by 0 bases and J by 1 base, with 13 bases between them. The CDR3 covers 16 residues. Germline V gene lookup returns CDR1 SGHRS and CDR2 YFSETQ. CDR3 protein: CASSLAARGLNYGYTF. In DNA, the CDR3 is TGCGCCAGCAGCTTGGCTGCCAGGGGCCTTAACTATGGCTACACCTTC.

The chain is built from TRBV30 and TRBJ2-1, with 10 bases matching TRBD2. Germline V gives CDR1 GTSNPN, CDR2 SVGIG (reference sequence). J lost 8 bases, V lost 4 bases, and 2 bases had no gene match. The CDR3 totals 12 residues. This CDR3 is CAWTSGGDEQFF. The CDR3, as DNA: TGTGCCTGGACTAGCGGGGGAGATGAGCAGTTCTTC. Full variable domain (remainder filled in from reference TRBV30 and TRBJ2-1): SQTIHQWPATLVQPVGSPLSLECTVEGTSNPNLYWYRQAAGRGLQLLFYSVGIGQISSEVPQNLSASRPQDRQFILSSKKLLLSDSGFYLCAWTSGGDEQFFGPGTRLTVL.

The CDR3 loop reads CASSARTGLGETQYF. The CDR3 DNA reads TGTGCCAGCAGCGCTCGGACAGGGCTGGGGGAGACCCAGTACTTC. This sequence joins TRBV7-6 and TRBJ2-5, with TRBD1 matching 8 bases. This CDR3 comprises 15 residues. V was pared by 5 bases and J by 5 bases, with 10 bases of the junction left unmatched. The V gene's germline CDR1 is SGHVS and CDR2 FNYEAQ. The variable domain in full, completed from reference TRBV7-6 and TRBJ2-5, reads GAGVSQSPRYKVTKRGQDVALRCDPISGHVSLYWYRQALGQGPEFLTYFNYEAQQDKSGLPNDRFSAERPEGSISTLTIQRTEQRDSAMYRCASSARTGLGETQYFGPGTRLLVL.

The J gene is TRBJ2-5, the V gene TRBV6-5, with D maybe TRBD2 (7 bases). Germline values: CDR1 MNHEY, CDR2 SVGAGI. The CDR3 spans 14 residues. V lost 7 bases and J lost 4, with 16 bases in between. CDR3 region: CASTGGRGRETQYF. DNA for the CDR3: TGTGCCAGCACGGGGGGAAGGGGGAGAGAGACCCAGTACTTC.

The gene calls are TRBV7-8 and TRBJ2-1; 8 bases match TRBD2. This CDR3 has 16 amino acids. The trim removed 4 bases at V and 9 bases at J, leaving 14 bases unmatched. The germline CDR1 and CDR2 sequences are SGHVS and FQNEAQ. The CDR3 DNA sequence: TGTGCCAGCAGCTCTACGTCGAATAGCGGGGTGGGTGAGCAGTTCTTC. Its translation is CASSSTSNSGVGEQFF.

The rearrangement joins TRBV18 to TRBJ2-1; the D is unclear. V was pared by 4 bases and J by 2 bases, with 12 bases between. The CDR3 has 15 residues. The germline CDR1 and CDR2 sequences are KGHSH and LQKENI. The CDR3 reads CASSLKFDPYNEQFF. In nucleotides, the CDR3 is TGTGCCAGCTCACTAAAATTCGACCCCTACAATGAGCAGTTCTTC.

This clone has a handful of counts. This chain connects TRBV10-2 to TRBJ1-1, with 7 bases fitting TRBD1. The CDR3 has 13 residues. Germline loops: CDR1 WSHSY, CDR2 SAAADI. CDR3 bases: TGCGTCACAGGGGACGGTGAAAACACTGAAGCTTTCTTT. Amino acid sequence: CVTGDGENTEAFF.